Listed here are 30 T cell receptor beta chains from one sample, sequenced in a study of sequential checkpoint blockade in melanoma. The treatment was: randomized to nivolumab then ipilimumab (arm A) or the reverse (arm B). Here immunoSEQ multiplex PCR was the method, and the copy in TCRdb shows in-frame clones only, minus some. Among around 2,200 clones listed, 20% were seen once. The sample in question was tumor tissue (inferred from file names), obtained from a patient given nivolumab and ipilimumab in sequence. These receptors were taken from a human donor with melanoma.

The sample holds many counts of this clone. V usage is TRBV9 and J usage is TRBJ2-5; possibly TRBD2 for D (6 bases). The V gene lost 3 bases and the J gene lost 1 base, with 13 bases spanning the gap. The CDR3 is 15 amino acids. The germline V gene encodes CDR1 SGDLS and CDR2 YYNGEE. This CDR3 reads CASSGGTLGQETQYF. The CDR3 DNA reads as TGTGCCAGCAGCGGGGGGACTTTAGGCCAAGAGACCCAGTACTTC.

This clone has ten or more counts. The chain joins TRBV11-3 to TRBJ2-1, with TRBD2 identical over 11 bases. V was pared by 2 bases and J by 7 bases, with 4 bases of the junction left unmatched. The CDR3 is 15 residues long. Germline assignment: CDR1 SGHNT and CDR2 YENEEA. The CDR3 is CASSLRLAGSNEQFF. The CDR3 DNA reads TGTGCCAGCAGCTTAAGACTAGCGGGATCGAATGAGCAGTTCTTC.

Sample share makes this clone medium-sized. The rearrangement uses TRBV11-3 and TRBJ1-1; possible D gene TRBD1, 5 bases. The CDR3 is made up of 15 amino acids. CDR1 is SGHNT, CDR2 YENEEA, per germline. Deletions cut 4 bases from V and 8 bases from J, with 20 bases between. The CDR3: CASSYSNIVRAEAFF. The CDR3 nucleotides read TGTGCCAGCAGCTACTCAAATATCGTCAGGGCCGAAGCTTTCTTT. Full variable domain (rest looked up from reference TRBV11-3 and TRBJ1-1): EAGVVQSPRYKIIEKKQPVAFWCNPISGHNTLYWYLQNLGQGPELLIRYENEEAVDDSQLPKDRFSAERLKGVDSTLKIQPAELGDSAVYLCASSYSNIVRAEAFFGQGTRLTVV.

V is TRBV6-8 and J is TRBJ1-1; no firm D call. Trimming shortened V by 10 bases and J by 1 base, and 16 bases separated the two germline ends. CDR1 and CDR2 (germline): MNHGY, SAAAGT. The CDR3 totals 14 residues. The CDR3 DNA follows: TGTGCCATCAGCCTCAGCGTCGAGAACACTGAAGCTTTCTTT. Protein product: CAISLSVENTEAFF.

This chain uses TRBV19 with TRBJ2-7; D ambiguous. CDR1 and CDR2 (germline): LNHDA, SQIVND (reference sequence). The CDR3 sequence is 14 residues long. V gave up 1 base and J gave up 3 bases, with 10 bases separating them. The CDR3 coding sequence is TGTGCCAGTAGTATAGGAGTGAACTACTACGAGCAGTACTTC. The encoded protein is CASSIGVNYYEQYF.

The chain has TRBV19 and TRBJ2-7; 9 bases align to TRBD1. Germline CDR1 is LNHDA and CDR2 is SQIVND (reference sequence). This CDR3 comprises 16 residues. V trimming: 7 bases; J trimming: 7 bases; junction bases outside the gene matches: 17. DNA for the CDR3: TGTGCCAGTAAACCCCCCGGGACAGGGACTCGGGGGGAGCAGTACTTC. The encoded protein is CASKPPGTGTRGEQYF.

The chain combines TRBV19 with TRBJ2-1, with D tentatively TRBD1 (6 bases). This CDR3 is built from 13 residues. Germline V gene lookup returns CDR1 LNHDA and CDR2 SQIVND (reference sequence). V lost 3 bases and J lost 6, with 9 bases in between. CDR3 bases: TGTGCCAGTAGTATTGTGGGGGCCAATGAGCAGTTCTTC. This encodes CASSIVGANEQFF.

This clone was counted only a few times. The genes are TRBV6-8 and TRBJ1-1; no definite D call. Trimming took off 2 bases at V and 0 bases at J, with 1 base between the two ends. Germline CDR1 MNHGY, CDR2 SAAAGT. This CDR3 has 12 amino acids. The CDR3 is CASSYMNTEAFF. CDR3 nucleotides: TGTGCCAGCAGTTACATGAACACTGAAGCTTTCTTT.

This clone was seen more than once but under ten times. This chain connects TRBV6-8 to TRBJ1-1; D is undetermined. Looked up from germline, CDR1 is MNHGY and CDR2 is SAAAGT. Trimming took 2 bases from V and 1 from J, leaving 14 bases between them. The CDR3 loop spans 16 amino acids. CDR3 nucleotides: TGTGCCAGCAGTTACGTTCGAGGCAGCCCGAACACTGAAGCTTTCTTT. Protein product: CASSYVRGSPNTEAFF.

The gene calls are TRBV18 and TRBJ2-3; D possibly corresponds to TRBD2 (6 bases). The CDR3 has 18 amino acids. V lost 2 bases and J 0 bases, leaving 18 bases between the germline ends. CDR1 and CDR2 from the germline V gene are KGHSH and LQKENI. CDR3: CASSPFQGLATSTDTQYF. CDR3 DNA sequence: TGTGCCAGCTCACCATTCCAAGGGCTAGCGACTAGCACAGATACGCAGTATTTT.

This rearrangement joins TRBV28 to TRBJ1-1; D possibly corresponds to TRBD1 (6 bases). Germline CDR1 and CDR2: MDHEN and SYDVKM. The CDR3 sequence is 14 residues long. Trimming cost V 3 bases and J 5 bases, with 13 bases left between them. The DNA of the CDR3 is TGTGCCAGCAGTTTCCCGGGGGGCAGGACTGAAGCTTTCTTT. Its protein is CASSFPGGRTEAFF.

By sample share, this clone is medium-sized. The rearrangement uses TRBV11-3 and TRBJ1-4; the D gene is possibly TRBD1 (6 bases). Germline values: CDR1 SGHNT, CDR2 YENEEA. This CDR3 is built from 15 residues. The germline V and J ends were trimmed by 7 bases and 2 bases, with 14 bases remaining between them. The CDR3 nucleotides are TGTGCCAGCACCCATCGAGGGGGGACTAATGAAAAACTGTTTTTT. Amino acids: CASTHRGGTNEKLFF.

By sample fraction, this clone is medium-sized. The V call is TRBV11-3, the J call TRBJ1-1, with unresolved D. The germline V gene has CDR1 SGHNT and CDR2 YENEEA. The V end lost 1 base, the J end lost 0 bases, and 9 bases lay between the germline ends. The CDR3 has 15 residues. The CDR3 region is CASSLGSRVNTEAFF. CDR3 nucleotides: TGTGCCAGCAGCTTAGGTAGCCGGGTGAACACTGAAGCTTTCTTT. Full variable domain (outside the CDR3, taken from reference TRBV11-3 and TRBJ1-1): EAGVVQSPRYKIIEKKQPVAFWCNPISGHNTLYWYLQNLGQGPELLIRYENEEAVDDSQLPKDRFSAERLKGVDSTLKIQPAELGDSAVYLCASSLGSRVNTEAFFGQGTRLTVV.

The CDR3 reads CASSPTGALYEQYF. The CDR3 DNA sequence: TGTGCCAGCAGCCCAACAGGGGCGTTGTACGAGCAGTACTTC. This chain uses TRBV9 with TRBJ2-7, with 7 bases matching TRBD1. This CDR3 is built from 14 residues. V trimming: 4 bases; J trimming: 4 bases; junction bases outside the gene matches: 8. From germline, CDR1 is SGDLS and CDR2 YYNGEE.

In its sample, this clone ranks as medium-sized (0.01 to 0.1%). This chain links TRBV9 with TRBJ2-2; D is perhaps TRBD2 (5 bases). The germline gives CDR1 SGDLS, CDR2 YYNGEE. The V end lost 4 bases, the J end lost 7 bases, and 17 bases lay between the germline ends. The CDR3 totals 15 residues. The CDR3 sequence is CASSPLHRGGGELFF. The CDR3, as DNA: TGTGCCAGCAGCCCCCTCCACCGGGGTGGCGGGGAGCTGTTTTTT.

The chain couples TRBV28 to TRBJ1-1; 10 bases map to TRBD1. Germline CDR1 reads MDHEN; CDR2 reads SYDVKM. The CDR3 sequence is 15 residues long. Trimming cost V 5 bases and J 5 bases; bases outside gene matches: 8. CDR3 protein: CASSLPTGQGTEAFF. DNA of the CDR3: TGTGCCAGCAGTCTACCGACGGGACAGGGGACTGAAGCTTTCTTT.

This clone is categorized as large (0.1 to 1%). This chain links TRBV6-8 with TRBJ1-4; D is unresolved. V was pared by 6 bases and J by 5 bases, with 16 bases between. The CDR3 is 15 residues long. The germline V gene has CDR1 MNHGY and CDR2 SAAAGT. CDR3 nucleotides: TGTGCCAGCAGCCCCACGAGAGTTCAGAATGAAAAACTGTTTTTT. Its translation is CASSPTRVQNEKLFF.

The chain is built from TRBV18 and TRBJ2-7, with D possibly matching TRBD2 (5 bases). This CDR3 contains 16 residues. Germline CDR1 reads KGHSH; CDR2 reads LQKENI. V was clipped by 3 bases and J by 11 bases, with 26 bases between them. Here the CDR3 reads CASSPQPPDTVSEEYF. CDR3 nucleotides: TGTGCCAGCTCACCGCAGCCCCCCGACACCGTCTCGGAGGAGTACTTC.

This chain joins TRBV6-8 and TRBJ2-2; D gene uncertain. Germline V gene data show CDR1 as MNHGY and CDR2 as SAAAGT. V lost 5 bases and J lost 0, with 16 bases in between. The CDR3 consists of 17 residues. In DNA form, the CDR3 reads TGTGCCAGCAGTGGGATGTGGATAAACTCGAACACCGGGGAGCTGTTTTTT. Amino acids: CASSGMWINSNTGELFF.

This clone is deemed medium-sized (0.01 to 0.1%). V gene TRBV11-3 combines with J gene TRBJ2-1; TRBD1 might be the D (6 bases). The V end was cut by 4 bases, the J end by 6 bases, with 13 bases between. The germline V gene encodes CDR1 SGHNT and CDR2 YENEEA. CDR3 length: 14 amino acids. CDR3 bases: TGTGCCAGCAGCTACCACCTAGGGGGCAATGAGCAGTTCTTC. Translating it yields CASSYHLGGNEQFF.

This clone was counted between two and nine times. This sequence joins TRBV28 and TRBJ2-1, with TRBD2 matching 13 bases. Trimming cost V 6 bases and J 12 bases; bases outside gene matches: 14. Germline V lookup: CDR1 MDHEN, CDR2 SYDVKM. This CDR3 is 16 amino acids long. The CDR3 region is CASRTTGTSGKIGQFF. CDR3 in DNA: TGTGCCAGCAGGACCACCGGGACTAGCGGGAAAATCGGGCAGTTCTTC.

This clone was seen more than once but under ten times. The rearrangement uses TRBV19 and TRBJ2-3, with TRBD2 matching 7 bases. Germline CDR1 LNHDA, CDR2 SQIVND (reference sequence). The CDR3 contains 15 residues. V dropped 8 bases and J dropped 4; count of bases not matched to a gene: 12. The CDR3 DNA reads as TGTGCCAGTCGTTATTCCGGGACTACTCCAGATACGCAGTATTTT. Protein product: CASRYSGTTPDTQYF.

This clone is medium-sized within its sample. The chain employs TRBV11-3 and TRBJ2-7; 8 bases are shared with TRBD2. Germline values: CDR1 SGHNT, CDR2 YENEEA. J lost 2 bases, V lost 5 bases, and 8 bases had no gene match. This CDR3 contains 15 residues. Written as DNA, the CDR3 is TGTGCCAGCAGCGATGGACTAGCCTCAACCTACGAGCAGTACTTC. Translated: CASSDGLASTYEQYF.

By sample share, this clone is medium-sized. This sequence joins TRBV11-3 and TRBJ1-4; D is uncertain. Per the germline V gene, CDR1 is SGHNT and CDR2 is YENEEA. The V end lost 5 bases, the J end lost 7 bases, and 20 bases lay between the germline ends. The length of the CDR3 is 16 residues. In DNA, the CDR3 is TGTGCCAGCAGCCAAGGATGGGAGGGAAGCAGTGAAAAACTGTTTTTT. It encodes CASSQGWEGSSEKLFF.

In this sample, this clone is medium-sized. The genes are TRBV6-8 and TRBJ2-3; 10 nucleotides agree with TRBD2. Germline-derived CDR1 and CDR2 are MNHGY and SAAAGT. This CDR3 is 14 amino acids long. V lost 5 bases, J lost 4 bases, and 3 bases stayed unmatched. The DNA for the CDR3 is TGTGCCAGCAGTGACGGGACTAGCGCAGATACGCAGTATTTT. Its translation is CASSDGTSADTQYF.

By frequency in the sample, this clone is medium-sized. The chain couples TRBV9 to TRBJ1-5, with D possibly matching TRBD1 (5 bases). The CDR3 loop spans 18 amino acids. Trimming took off 0 bases at V and 5 bases at J, with 21 bases between the two ends. From germline, CDR1 is SGDLS and CDR2 YYNGEE. The CDR3, as DNA: TGTGCCAGCAGCGTAGGGCCCTCCCCCGGGGCAAAATATCAGCCCCAGCATTTT. Its protein is CASSVGPSPGAKYQPQHF.

This clone has a handful of counts. The rearrangement uses TRBV6-8 and TRBJ1-6; D uncertain. V was pared by 6 bases and J by 3 bases, with 9 bases between. The germline V gene encodes CDR1 MNHGY and CDR2 SAAAGT. The CDR3 runs 14 residues. CDR3 DNA: TGTGCCAGCAGCCCGGGAGTCTATAATTCACCCCTCCACTTT. Protein product: CASSPGVYNSPLHF.

This clone was recorded a few times. This sequence joins TRBV6-8 and TRBJ2-3; 9 bases are shared with TRBD2. Germline CDR1 and CDR2: MNHGY and SAAAGT. The CDR3 runs to 17 residues. The trim removed 5 bases at V and 3 bases at J, leaving 12 bases unmatched. The CDR3 loop is CASSLSSSGSRTDTQYF. DNA of the CDR3: TGTGCCAGCAGTCTCTCTAGTAGCGGGAGTAGAACAGATACGCAGTATTTT.

The chain has TRBV19 and TRBJ2-7; 7 bases fit TRBD2. Per germline, CDR1 LNHDA and CDR2 SQIVND (reference sequence). This CDR3 comprises 14 residues. V gave up 5 bases and J gave up 3 bases; unmatched junction bases: 7. The CDR3 loop reads CASSREVLDYEQYF. For the CDR3, the DNA is TGTGCCAGTAGTCGGGAGGTCCTCGACTACGAGCAGTACTTC.

The genes are TRBV14 and TRBJ2-3; perhaps D is TRBD1 or TRBD2 (5 bases each). V lost 0 bases, J lost 1 base, and 11 bases lay in between. Looked up from germline, CDR1 is SGHDN and CDR2 is FVKESK. The length of the CDR3 is 16 residues. Written as DNA, the CDR3 is TGTGCCAGCAGCCAAGATCTGGGACGCGGCACAGATACGCAGTATTTT. This sequence encodes CASSQDLGRGTDTQYF.